Presented here are 20 T cell receptor beta chains from one specimen sequenced in a study of T cells in tumors after PD-1 blockade. TCRdb keeps only in-frame clones here, not all; method: immunoSEQ multiplex PCR. The sample yields 15,000 or so clones, roughly 85% seen once. The sample was PBMCs, taken after anti-PD-1 treatment. These receptor sequences come from a human donor with basal cell carcinoma.

The genes are TRBV19 and TRBJ2-1; 9 bases align to TRBD1. The CDR3 spans 15 residues. CDR1 is LNHDA and CDR2 is SQIVND in the germline V gene (reference sequence). Trimming cost V 4 bases and J 9 bases; bases outside gene matches: 10. Here the CDR3 DNA reads TGTGCCAGTAGTACCCGGACAGGGGAGTGGGTTGAGCAGTTCTTC. Translation: CASSTRTGEWVEQFF.

The chain recombines TRBV5-1 with TRBJ1-1, with 7 positions matching TRBD1. Losses at the gene ends were 5 bases for V and 5 bases for J; bases not matched to a gene: 6. Germline V gene sequence: CDR1 SGHRS, CDR2 YFSETQ. The CDR3 is 13 residues long. The CDR3 coding sequence is TGCGCCAGCAGAGGACAGGAGGGGACTGAAGCTTTCTTT. Translating it yields CASRGQEGTEAFF.

J is TRBJ1-5 and V is TRBV24-1; TRBD1 matches at 7 bases. V gave up 4 bases and J gave up 0 bases; unmatched junction bases: 5. In germline, CDR1 is KGHDR, CDR2 SFDVKD. This CDR3 has 16 residues. The CDR3 here is CATSEADRASNQPQHF. Here the CDR3 DNA reads TGTGCCACCAGTGAGGCTGACAGGGCTAGCAATCAGCCCCAGCATTTT.

This clone appeared once. The V and J genes are TRBV5-5 and TRBJ2-1; 12 bases agree with TRBD1. The CDR3 sequence is 12 residues long. Germline trimming cut 4 bases from V and 15 bases from J; bases unmatched to any gene: 5. Germline V gives CDR1 SGHKS, CDR2 YYEKEE (reference sequence). The CDR3 loop is CASSHGTGGLFF. The CDR3 coding sequence is TGTGCCAGCAGCCATGGGACAGGGGGCCTGTTCTTC.

The rearrangement joins TRBV15 to TRBJ1-2, with 9 nucleotides matching TRBD1. The CDR3 consists of 17 residues. With 3 bases clipped from V and 3 bases from J, the junction kept 11 bases outside the gene matches. Germline CDR1 reads LNHNV; CDR2 reads YYDKDF (reference sequence). The CDR3 is CATSSTTGQGDDYGYTF. Here the CDR3 DNA reads TGTGCCACCAGCAGCACCACGGGACAGGGAGATGACTATGGCTACACCTTC.

This chain uses TRBV28 with TRBJ2-1; 7 bases line up with TRBD2. The CDR3 covers 15 residues. The germline V gene has CDR1 MDHEN and CDR2 SYDVKM. Germline trimming cut 4 bases from V and 3 bases from J; bases unmatched to any gene: 6. The CDR3 loop is CASSSPLAYYNEQFF. For the CDR3, the DNA is TGTGCCAGCAGTTCCCCACTAGCGTACTACAATGAGCAGTTCTTC.

This sequence joins TRBV15 and TRBJ2-6; no firm D call. Germline V gives CDR1 LNHNV, CDR2 YYDKDF (reference sequence). V gave up 5 bases and J gave up 0 bases, with 8 bases separating them. The CDR3 consists of 15 residues. CDR3 nucleotides: TGTGCCACCAGCCTCGAGAGCTCTGGGGCCAACGTCCTGACTTTC. Translated, it gives CATSLESSGANVLTF. The complete variable domain, with remaining parts taken from reference TRBV15 and TRBJ2-6, reads DAMVIQNPRYQVTQFGKPVTLSCSQTLNHNVMYWYQQKSSQAPKLLFHYYDKDFNNEADTPDNFQSRRPNTSFCFLDIRSPGLGDTAMYLCATSLESSGANVLTFGAGSRLTVL.

This chain links TRBV18 with TRBJ2-7, with D perhaps TRBD1 (5 bases). Looked up from germline, CDR1 is KGHSH and CDR2 is LQKENI. V was pared by 2 bases and J by 4 bases, with 9 bases between. The CDR3 runs to 13 residues. The CDR3 bases are TGTGCCAGCTCACCAGGGGCGCTTTACGAGCAGTACTTC. Its translation: CASSPGALYEQYF.

In this sample, this clone is large. This chain joins TRBV25-1 and TRBJ2-7; D possibly matches TRBD1 or TRBD2 (5 bases each). V was clipped by 6 bases and J by 4 bases, with 16 bases between them. The length of the CDR3 is 14 residues. The germline CDR1 and CDR2 sequences are MGHDK and SYGVNS. The CDR3 is CASSDVGDPYEQYF. The CDR3 coding sequence is TGTGCCAGCAGCGACGTCGGGGACCCGTACGAGCAGTACTTC.

The J gene is TRBJ2-7, the V gene TRBV2; D gene unclear. Germline V CDR1 and CDR2: SNHLY, FYNNEI. Trimming took 4 bases from V and 3 from J, leaving 13 bases between them. This CDR3 spans 14 amino acids. The DNA for the CDR3 is TGTGCCAGCAGTGGAGCCCCGCCGTACTACGAGCAGTACTTC. Translated, it gives CASSGAPPYYEQYF.

The V call is TRBV6-5, the J call TRBJ1-4, with D tentatively TRBD1 (6 bases). This CDR3 has 14 residues. In germline, CDR1 is MNHEY, CDR2 SVGAGI. V gave up 6 bases and J gave up 8 bases, with 16 bases separating them. CDR3 protein: CASRPRRGDEKLFF. The DNA of the CDR3 is TGTGCCAGCAGACCCCGGAGGGGGGACGAAAAACTGTTTTTT.

The rearrangement joins TRBV19 to TRBJ1-2, with D possibly matching TRBD1 (5 bases). CDR1 is LNHDA and CDR2 is SQIVND in the germline V gene (reference sequence). The CDR3 length is 13 residues. Trimming removed 4 bases from V and 6 bases from J, with 12 bases in between. This chain's CDR3 is CASSSTGGDGYTF. The CDR3 nucleotides read TGTGCCAGTAGTAGTACGGGGGGAGATGGCTACACCTTC.

The V and J genes are TRBV11-3 and TRBJ2-1; no clear D gene. V dropped 1 base and J dropped 4 bases, with 5 bases sitting between them. CDR1 is SGHNT and CDR2 is YENEEA in the germline V gene. The CDR3 covers 13 residues. For the CDR3, the DNA is TGTGCCAGCAGCTTAGGGGGATACAATGAGCAGTTCTTC. It specifies CASSLGGYNEQFF.

The chain couples TRBV19 to TRBJ2-3; possibly TRBD1 for D (8 bases). This CDR3 is built from 17 residues. Germline CDR1 LNHDA, CDR2 SQIVND (reference sequence). Trimming took 3 bases from V and 3 from J, leaving 19 bases between them. The CDR3 loop reads CASSIAPTGEGTDTQYF. CDR3 nucleotide sequence: TGTGCCAGTAGTATTGCACCGACAGGGGAGGGGACAGATACGCAGTATTTT.

The J gene is TRBJ2-7, the V gene TRBV4-1, with TRBD2 matching 8 bases. J gave up 5 bases and V 2 bases, and 8 bases lay outside the gene matches. CDR3 size: 15 residues. CDR1 is MGHRA, CDR2 YSYEKL, per germline. CDR3 sequence (DNA): TGCGCCAGCAGCCAAATCGGCCTAGCGGGCGACGAGCAGTACTTC. It is translated as CASSQIGLAGDEQYF.

The gene calls are TRBV27 and TRBJ1-5; D is uncertain. CDR1 and CDR2 from the germline V gene are MNHEY and SMNVEV (reference sequence). This CDR3 contains 15 residues. Deletions cut 2 bases from V and 2 bases from J, with 10 bases between. CDR3 sequence: CASSLTRMGNQPQHF. For the CDR3, the DNA is TGTGCCAGCAGTTTAACGAGGATGGGCAATCAGCCCCAGCATTTT.

This rearrangement joins TRBV2 to TRBJ1-4, with D maybe TRBD1 (5 bases). In germline, CDR1 is SNHLY, CDR2 FYNNEI. The ends were cut back, 5 bases at V and 5 bases at J, with 15 bases in the middle. CDR3 size: 15 residues. Here the CDR3 reads CASSSPGVDNEKLFF. The CDR3 bases are TGTGCCAGCAGTTCCCCGGGGGTTGACAATGAAAAACTGTTTTTT.

The CDR3 sequence: CASSLTSSHEQFF. CDR3 DNA sequence: TGTGCCAGCAGCCTAACTAGCTCCCATGAGCAGTTCTTC. The chain links TRBV11-3 to TRBJ2-1; D is perhaps TRBD2 (6 bases). The CDR3 extends over 13 amino acids. Germline V CDR1 and CDR2: SGHNT, YENEEA. V shed 5 bases and J shed 8 bases, with 13 bases lying between them. Looking up the rest from reference TRBV11-3 and TRBJ2-1 gives the full variable domain: EAGVVQSPRYKIIEKKQPVAFWCNPISGHNTLYWYLQNLGQGPELLIRYENEEAVDDSQLPKDRFSAERLKGVDSTLKIQPAELGDSAVYLCASSLTSSHEQFFGPGTRLTVL.

This clone was seen just once. J is TRBJ2-5 and V is TRBV9; D gene unclear. Trimming took 0 bases from V and 5 from J, leaving 5 bases between them. The length of the CDR3 is 12 residues. In germline, CDR1 is SGDLS, CDR2 YYNGEE. In DNA, the CDR3 is TGTGCCAGCAGCGTAGCCGGGGAGACCCAGTACTTC. Translated: CASSVAGETQYF. Variable domain in full (rest from reference TRBV9 and TRBJ2-5): DSGVTQTPKHLITATGQRVTLRCSPRSGDLSVYWYQQSLDQGLQFLIQYYNGEERAKGNILERFSAQQFPDLHSELNLSSLELGDSALYFCASSVAGETQYFGPGTRLLVL.

The chain employs TRBV10-3 and TRBJ2-6; 8 positions agree with TRBD1. J gave up 2 bases and V 0 bases, and 12 bases lay outside the gene matches. The germline CDR1 and CDR2 sequences are ENHRY and SYGVKD. The CDR3 totals 20 residues. CDR3 sequence reads: CAISESNRGLGGPGANVLTF. CDR3 DNA sequence: TGTGCCATCAGTGAGTCGAACAGGGGGTTAGGAGGTCCTGGGGCCAACGTCCTGACTTTC.